This TCR beta chain derives from a study of Graves' ophthalmopathy and Graves' hyperthyroidism. The wider study: Peripheral blood was obtained at first diagnosis, ahead of any treatment.

Study-level results: Sensitivity reached 85% to 90% and specificity approximately 81% for a 13-signature model separating ophthalmopathy from stable hyperthyroidism. In blood, most expanded thyroid clonotypes above 0.001 frequency were also detected. Ophthalmopathy progression was predicted by the model at around 70% sensitivity and approximately 72% specificity.

This clonotype was counted at least ten times. Its antigen is currently unknown. Looked up from germline, CDR1 is MNHEY and CDR2 is SVGAGI. This CDR3 comprises 14 residues. V shed 4 bases, J shed 7 bases, and the junction held 5 bases outside the gene matches. RNA transcripts served as template for amplifying TCR beta CDR3 sequences. Following a first-round RT-PCR that used HTBI primers, a second-round multiplex PCR was carried out. Using its own MiXCR run on the multiplex PCR reads, TCRdb lists one record per CDR3 protein. The sample has about 480,000 distinct CDR3 sequences; approximately 15% are singletons.

The specimen was blood. The rearrangement uses TRBV6-5 and TRBJ2-7; 12 bases agree with TRBD1. This TCR came from a young woman with Graves' ophthalmopathy. The CDR3 DNA reads as TGTGCCAGCAGTTCGGGACAGGGGGCATGGGAGCAGTACTTC. Amino acid sequence: CASSSGQGAWEQYF.